The 5 T cell receptor beta chains presented below share a single source sample, sequenced in a study of early T cells in non-severe SARS-CoV-2 infection. TCRdb independently ran MiXCR on the 5' RACE reads; one entry per CDR3 protein. The table has tens of thousands of distinct CDR3 sequences, over 9% seen once; the top ten hold around 3.8%. The specimen was whole blood. These receptors were obtained from an adult who was a healthcare worker with PCR-confirmed SARS-CoV-2 infection or an uninfected control (not recorded which).

This clonotype came up many times. The rearrangement uses TRBV2 and TRBJ1-2; maybe TRBD1 (5 bases). Trimming took 6 bases from V and 6 from J, leaving 17 bases between them. The CDR3 spans 14 residues. The germline V gene encodes CDR1 SNHLY and CDR2 FYNNEI. The CDR3 sequence is CASRSDSSWDGYTF. CDR3 nucleotide sequence: TGTGCCAGCAGATCCGACAGTTCTTGGGATGGCTACACCTTC.

The sample holds many counts of this clonotype. V gene TRBV3-1 combines with J gene TRBJ2-7; either TRBD1 or TRBD2 may supply D (6 bases each). Trimming shortened V by 1 base and J by 3 bases, and 19 bases separated the two germline ends. Germline-derived CDR1 and CDR2 are LGHDT and YNNKEL (reference sequence). The CDR3 spans 17 residues. CDR3 residues: CASSQGDTRGIYYEQYF. The CDR3 nucleotides read TGTGCCAGCAGCCAAGGGGACACTCGCGGGATCTACTACGAGCAGTACTTC.

In this sample, this clonotype turned up a few times. The genes are TRBV10-1 and TRBJ2-3; tentatively, D is TRBD2 (6 bases). CDR3 length: 13 residues. Looked up from germline, CDR1 is WNHNN and CDR2 is SYGVQD (reference sequence). Deletions cut 2 bases from V and 6 bases from J, with 9 bases between. The CDR3 region is CASSEREMDTQYF. The CDR3 coding sequence is TGCGCCAGCAGTGAGCGGGAGATGGATACGCAGTATTTT.

This clonotype was recorded a few times. V is TRBV28 and J is TRBJ2-7, with 12 bases fitting TRBD1. The CDR3 has 16 amino acids. Germline V gene sequence: CDR1 MDHEN, CDR2 SYDVKM. V was pared by 6 bases and J by 2 bases, with 8 bases of the junction left unmatched. The CDR3 spells CASRGQGAPLAYEQYF. The CDR3 nucleotides read TGTGCCAGCAGGGGACAGGGGGCCCCCTTAGCCTACGAGCAGTACTTC.

This clonotype has a count of ten or more. The chain joins TRBV7-2 to TRBJ1-6, with TRBD1 matching 10 bases. CDR1 is SGHTA and CDR2 is FQGNSA in the germline V gene. This CDR3 region has 17 residues. Trimming removed 4 bases from V and 10 bases from J; junction bases left unmatched: 13. The CDR3 region is CASSSSTWDRGGSPLHF. CDR3 DNA: TGTGCCAGCAGCTCCTCCACTTGGGACAGGGGTGGGTCACCCCTCCACTTT.